Listed below are T cell receptor beta chains from one sample, sequenced in a study of shared clonotypes between healthy human individuals. Repertoires were generated with immunoSEQ multiplex PCR, while TCRdb's copy carries only in-frame clones and drops some. The table records around 980,000 clones, about 80% of them present only once. The sample comprised memory CD4+ T cells from PBMCs. The receptors shown here come from a young man in good health. Some clones in this sample may be carry-over from other donors' samples. Both conserved end residues are part of each CDR3. A D gene is named only where the DNA matches it firmly. Clone size, where shown, is once, few, many, or a class for clones that have expanded.

>TRBJ1-5|-|TRBV28|-
CASSSIQQGLWQPQHF
TGTGCCAGCAGTTCGATACAACAGGGTCTTTGGCAGCCCCAGCATTTT
>TRBJ1-1|-|TRBV7-2|TRBD1
CASSPDRGWTEAFF
TGTGCCAGCAGCCCAGACAGGGGATGGACTGAAGCTTTCTTT
>TRBJ1-3|-|TRBV28|-
CASATRGTVRNTIYF
TGTGCCAGCGCTACCCGGGGAACGGTGAGAAACACCATATATTTT
>TRBJ1-2|-|TRBV6-1|TRBD1
CASSTLTGGVYGYTF
TGTGCCAGCAGTACCTTGACAGGGGGCGTCTATGGCTACACCTTC
>TRBJ2-7|-|TRBV18|TRBD1
CATSTGPYEQYF
TGTGCCACGTCGACAGGGCCCTACGAGCAGTACTTC
>TRBJ2-3|-|TRBV7-2|TRBD2
CASSLSGGSTDTQYF
TGTGCCAGCAGCTTAAGCGGGGGAAGCACAGATACGCAGTATTTT
>TRBJ2-7|-|TRBV30|TRBD1
CAWNQGQGKEQYF
TGTGCCTGGAACCAGGGACAGGGGAAAGAGCAGTACTTC
>TRBJ2-5|-|TRBV7-2|TRBD2
CASSRRTSGSGGQETQYF
TGTGCCAGCAGCCGAAGGACTAGCGGGAGCGGGGGCCAAGAGACCCAGTACTTC
>TRBJ2-3|-|TRBV6-6|-
CASSYGQGTDTQYF
TGTGCCAGCAGTTATGGGCAGGGAACAGATACGCAGTATTTT
>TRBJ2-1|-|TRBV9|-
CASSVGSSYNEQFF
TGTGCCAGCAGCGTAGGCAGCTCCTACAATGAGCAGTTCTTC
>TRBJ1-2|-|TRBV2|-
CASSETFNYGYTF
TGTGCCAGCAGCGAGACATTTAACTATGGCTACACCTTC
>TRBJ1-2|-|TRBV10-3|-
CAISESGVRDGYTF
TGTGCCATCAGTGAGTCAGGGGTACGGGATGGCTACACCTTC
>TRBJ2-5|-|TRBV5-4|-
CASSFSKEETQYF
TGTGCCAGCAGCTTTAGTAAAGAAGAGACCCAGTACTTC
>TRBJ2-7|-|TRBV30|-
CAWSVDYEQYF
TGTGCCTGGAGTGTTGACTACGAGCAGTACTTC
>TRBJ2-1|-|TRBV11-2|-
CASSRPGQGMNNEQFF
TGTGCCAGCAGCCGCCCCGGGCAGGGCATGAACAATGAGCAGTTCTTC
>TRBJ1-2|few|TRBV5-1|-
CASSPGGNYGYTF
TGCGCCAGCAGCCCGGGTGGTAACTATGGCTACACCTTC